What follows are 30 T cell receptor beta chains derived from one specimen sequenced in a study of type 1 regulatory T cells. TCRdb ran MiXCR on the reads and lists one entry per CDR3 protein. Of 60,000 to 70,000 distinct CDR3 sequences listed, around 49% are singletons. The antigens of these receptors remain unknown. Source material: cultured non-Tr1 T cells, either the whole culture or a sorted T cell fraction (not recorded which). These receptors came from a human donor in good health.

This sequence joins TRBV2 and TRBJ1-2; 11 bases match TRBD1. The CDR3 is 15 residues long. V lost 6 bases, J lost 2 bases, and 5 bases stayed unmatched. CDR1 SNHLY and CDR2 FYNNEI come from the germline V gene. CDR3 sequence (DNA): TGTGCCAGCAGCGCGGGACAGGGGGGGAACTATGGCTACACCTTC. Encoded protein: CASSAGQGGNYGYTF.

This clonotype was seen more than once but under ten times. The rearrangement uses TRBV7-9 and TRBJ2-5; no clear D. Trimming took off 4 bases at V and 5 bases at J, with 8 bases between the two ends. The CDR3 sequence is 12 residues long. The germline V gene has CDR1 SEHNR and CDR2 FQNEAQ (reference sequence). CDR3 sequence reads: CASSSPAETQYF. DNA for the CDR3: TGTGCCAGCAGCTCTCCGGCGGAGACCCAGTACTTC. The full variable domain, completed using reference TRBV7-9 and TRBJ2-5, is DTGVSQNPRHKITKRGQNVTFRCDPISEHNRLYWYRQTLGQGPEFLTYFQNEAQLEKSRLLSDRFSAERPKGSFSTLEIQRTEQGDSAMYLCASSSPAETQYFGPGTRLLVL.

This clonotype was seen a single time. The V gene is TRBV11-2, the J gene TRBJ2-7; D uncertain. The ends were cut back, 5 bases at V and 4 bases at J, with 9 bases in the middle. The germline gives CDR1 SGHAT, CDR2 FQNNGV. The CDR3 is 12 residues long. CDR3 coding DNA: TGTGCCAGCAGCATGGACGGGTACGAGCAGTACTTC. It specifies CASSMDGYEQYF.

The chain carries TRBV10-3 and TRBJ2-3; TRBD2 matches at 13 bases. V shed 8 bases and J 2 bases; nucleotides not matched to a gene: 13. The CDR3 loop spans 18 amino acids. Germline assignment: CDR1 ENHRY and CDR2 SYGVKD. The DNA of the CDR3 is TGTGCCATCTCCGATCCCACTAGCGGGGGGGCTAACACAGATACGCAGTATTTT. It yields the protein CAISDPTSGGANTDTQYF.

V usage is TRBV6-1 and J usage is TRBJ1-2, with no clear D. Germline CDR1 reads MNHNS; CDR2 reads SASEGT. Trimming stripped 1 base from V and 2 bases from J, with 11 bases between. This CDR3 region has 15 residues. CDR3 residues: CASSEGQYRNYGYTF. CDR3 in DNA: TGTGCCAGCAGTGAAGGGCAGTATCGGAACTATGGCTACACCTTC.

This clonotype was seen a few times. The chain links TRBV7-8 to TRBJ2-4; no clear D gene. The CDR3 totals 16 residues. Trimming pared 3 bases from V and 0 bases from J, leaving 12 bases between. CDR1 SGHVS and CDR2 FQNEAQ come from the germline V gene. CDR3 sequence: CASSFSNTLAKNIQYF. CDR3 DNA: TGTGCCAGCAGCTTCAGTAATACACTAGCCAAAAACATTCAGTACTTC.

About this clonotype: The DNA is omitted, as the CDR3 cannot be located on it reliably, and the CDR3 follows TCRdb's listing. V gene TRBV20-1 combines with J gene TRBJ1-4. A total of 14 residues make up the CDR3, ends included. Germline V gene data show CDR1 as DFQATT and CDR2 as SNEGSKA (reference sequence). CDR3 sequence reads: CSARDMAGNENCFF.

The rearrangement links TRBV5-1 to TRBJ2-7; 11 nucleotides agree with TRBD2. Germline trimming cut 5 bases from V and 0 bases from J; bases unmatched to any gene: 4. Germline-derived CDR1 and CDR2 are SGHRS and YFSETQ. The CDR3 length is 15 residues. The CDR3 spells CASRRTSGSSYEQYF. The CDR3, as DNA: TGCGCCAGCAGGCGAACTAGCGGGAGCTCCTACGAGCAGTACTTC.

This clonotype was picked up a small number of times. The rearrangement uses TRBV6-5 and TRBJ2-5, with TRBD2 identical over 7 bases. V lost 4 bases to trimming and J lost 0 bases; unmatched junction nucleotides: 8. CDR1 is MNHEY and CDR2 is SVGAGI in the germline V gene. This CDR3 has 16 residues. CDR3 bases: TGTGCCAGCAGTTCCCCCGGGCGGGGGAACCAAGAGACCCAGTACTTC. It translates to CASSSPGRGNQETQYF.

Comments on this clonotype: A much bigger clone sits one base away, suggesting this may be a read error. The chain links TRBV19 to TRBJ2-1; 7 bases are a match to TRBD2. Per the germline V gene, CDR1 is LNHDA and CDR2 is SQIVND (reference sequence). Trimming cost V 6 bases and J 10 bases; bases outside gene matches: 9. This CDR3 has 13 residues. This CDR3 reads CASRYREAGEQFF. The CDR3 nucleotides read TGTGCCAGTAGATATCGGGAGGCGGGAGAGCAGTTCTTC.

The table lists this clonotype with a count of one. The rearrangement links TRBV19 to TRBJ1-1; TRBD1 agrees at 7 bases. Per the germline V gene, CDR1 is LNHDA and CDR2 is SQIVND (reference sequence). CDR3 length equals 14 residues. With V trimmed by 5 bases and J by 5 bases, 8 bases remained unmatched. For the CDR3, the DNA is TGTGCCAGTAGTCCTTCACAGGGGAGGACTGAAGCTTTCTTT. Translating it yields CASSPSQGRTEAFF.

This chain links TRBV12-3 or TRBV12-4 with TRBJ1-3, with D hard to call. The CDR3 runs to 15 residues. Trimming pared 7 bases from V and 0 bases from J, leaving 13 bases between. The CDR3 here is CASTERSGSGNTIYF. The CDR3 nucleotides read TGTGCCAGCACCGAGAGGAGCGGCTCTGGAAACACCATATATTTT.

This clonotype was recorded only once. The V call is TRBV12-3 or TRBV12-4, the J call TRBJ1-2; TRBD1 aligns across 7 bases. The ends lost 7 bases at V and 4 bases at J; junction bases unmatched: 9. This CDR3 contains 14 residues. The CDR3 DNA reads as TGTGCCAGCACCCCACAGGGGATAGTCTATGGCTACACCTTC. It yields the protein CASTPQGIVYGYTF.

This rearrangement joins TRBV5-1 to TRBJ2-1; TRBD2 is a possible D gene (5 bases). V lost 3 bases, J lost 7 bases, and 20 bases lay in between. CDR1 is SGHRS, CDR2 YFSETQ, per germline. The CDR3 is 16 amino acids. CDR3 coding DNA: TGCGCCAGCAGCTGGACCGGTAGCGATTTGGGGAATGAGCAGTTCTTC. Its protein product is CASSWTGSDLGNEQFF.

This sequence joins TRBV10-3 and TRBJ2-3, with TRBD1 as a possible D gene (6 bases). Germline V gene lookup returns CDR1 ENHRY and CDR2 SYGVKD. V lost 11 bases, J lost 2 bases, and 14 bases lay in between. The CDR3 is 13 residues long. CDR3 sequence reads: CAAKQGLTDTQYF. Here the CDR3 DNA reads TGTGCCGCCAAACAGGGCCTCACAGATACGCAGTATTTT.

Remarks on this clonotype: A read error may account for a junction end that differs from germline. The gene calls are TRBV7-3 and TRBJ2-3; no clear D. Per germline, CDR1 SGHTA and CDR2 FQGTGA. CDR3 length equals 13 residues. The CDR3 region has the DNA TGTGCCAGCAGCTTTAAGAGCACAGATACGCGGTATTTT. It codes for CASSFKSTDTRYF.

V and J are TRBV20-1 and TRBJ1-1; D remains unclear. The CDR3 runs to 14 residues. Germline V gene data show CDR1 as DFQATT and CDR2 as SNEGSKA (reference sequence). Between the trimmed V and J ends, which lost 5 bases and 5 bases, there was a span of 18 bases. CDR3 in amino acids: CSAERSGVGTEAFF. CDR3 nucleotide sequence: TGCAGTGCTGAGAGGTCGGGAGTGGGGACTGAAGCTTTCTTT.

V and J are TRBV7-2 and TRBJ2-5; D is unresolved. From germline, CDR1 is SGHTA and CDR2 FQGNSA. The CDR3 covers 15 residues. Trimming took off 4 bases at V and 3 bases at J, with 15 bases between the two ends. In DNA form, the CDR3 reads TGTGCCAGCAGCTGGTCTCGCGGTGTAGAAGAGACCCAGTACTTC. Translated, it gives CASSWSRGVEETQYF.

A remark on this clonotype: The junction shows a germline mismatch at one end, possibly a read error. The genes are TRBV30 and TRBJ2-1, with TRBD2 matching over 11 bases. Germline CDR1 and CDR2: GTSNPN and SVGIG (reference sequence). The CDR3 totals 16 residues. The CDR3 DNA reads as TGTGCCTGGAGGATGCCCGGGACTAGCGGCTACAATGAGCAGCTCTTC. It is translated as CAWRMPGTSGYNEQLF.

J is TRBJ2-7 and V is TRBV20-1; D not resolved. The length of the CDR3 is 13 residues. The germline V gene has CDR1 DFQATT and CDR2 SNEGSKA (reference sequence). The V end lost 5 bases, the J end lost 0 bases, and 11 bases lay between the germline ends. The CDR3, as DNA: TGCAGTGCTCCACCTCCGAGCTCCTACGAGCAGTACTTC. As protein: CSAPPPSSYEQYF.

The chain combines TRBV4-1 with TRBJ1-5, with D unclear. Germline V CDR1 and CDR2: MGHRA, YSYEKL. Trimming cost V 2 bases and J 4 bases, with 12 bases left between them. This CDR3 has 15 residues. CDR3 DNA sequence: TGCGCCAGCAGCCAAACCGGACCGACTAATCAGCCCCAGCATTTT. This sequence encodes CASSQTGPTNQPQHF.

This clonotype was detected only a few times. The chain links TRBV28 to TRBJ2-7, with 7 bases aligning to TRBD1. V dropped 4 bases and J dropped 1; count of bases not matched to a gene: 13. The CDR3 contains 17 residues. CDR1 is MDHEN and CDR2 is SYDVKM in the germline V gene. CDR3 nucleotides: TGTGCCAGCAGTTCCTCGTACGCAGGGGGTCGGTCCTACGAGCAGTACTTC. It specifies CASSSSYAGGRSYEQYF.

J is TRBJ1-1 and V is TRBV4-1, with D tentatively TRBD1 (5 bases). Looked up from germline, CDR1 is MGHRA and CDR2 is YSYEKL. This CDR3 spans 14 amino acids. V was trimmed by 5 bases and J by 2 bases, leaving 12 bases between them. This CDR3 reads CASSSGTLNTEAFF. The CDR3 DNA is TGCGCCAGCAGCTCCGGGACGTTAAACACTGAAGCTTTCTTT.

The CDR3 spells CASSLVDRDNEQFF. The CDR3 DNA follows: TGTGCCAGCAGTTTAGTGGACAGGGACAATGAGCAGTTCTTC. The chain has TRBV27 and TRBJ2-1; TRBD1 matches at 8 bases. J lost 5 bases, V lost 2 bases, and 2 bases had no gene match. This CDR3 is 14 amino acids long. The V gene's germline CDR1 is MNHEY and CDR2 SMNVEV (reference sequence).

CDR3 nucleotide sequence: TGTGCCAGCAGCGCCGTACTCCTCCCGTCGACCGTCAACTATGGCTACACCTTC. This gives the protein CASSAVLLPSTVNYGYTF. The rearrangement joins TRBV7-8 to TRBJ1-2; no definite D call. The CDR3 sequence is 18 residues long. CDR1 and CDR2 from the germline V gene are SGHVS and FQNEAQ. Trimming took off 5 bases at V and 2 bases at J, with 24 bases between the two ends.

The genes are TRBV29-1 and TRBJ2-3, with D perhaps matching TRBD2 (5 bases). With 0 bases removed from V and 6 bases from J, the gap between germline ends came to 13 bases. The CDR3 has 14 amino acids. The germline V gene has CDR1 SQVTM and CDR2 ANQGSEA. The CDR3 here is CSVEDFRGPDTQYF. The CDR3 DNA is TGCAGCGTTGAAGATTTTAGAGGGCCCGATACGCAGTATTTT.

As regards this clonotype: A much more abundant neighbour one base away suggests this may be a read error. V and J are TRBV18 and TRBJ1-1, with TRBD1 identical over 8 bases. CDR3 size: 13 residues. Germline V gives CDR1 KGHSH, CDR2 LQKENI. CDR3 sequence: CTSSGTGNTEAFF. The CDR3 nucleotides are TGTACCAGCTCAGGGACAGGGAACACTGAAGCTTTCTTT. The full variable domain, its missing parts supplied by reference TRBV18 and TRBJ1-1, is NAGVMQNPRHLVRRRGQEARLRCSPMKGHSHVYWYRQLPEEGLKFMVYLQKENIIDESGMPKERFSAEFPKEGPSILRIQQVVRGDSAAYFCTSSGTGNTEAFFGQGTRLTVV.

This chain joins TRBV11-2 and TRBJ1-1, with TRBD1 identical over 7 bases. This CDR3 has 16 residues. Losses at the gene ends were 7 bases for V and 0 bases for J; bases not matched to a gene: 11. CDR1 is SGHAT and CDR2 is FQNNGV in the germline V gene. CDR3 coding DNA: TGTGCCAGCACCCTCACGACAGGGAAAATGAACACTGAAGCTTTCTTT. It encodes CASTLTTGKMNTEAFF.

The chain joins TRBV6-6 to TRBJ2-7; D call uncertain. This CDR3 contains 12 residues. V lost 5 bases to trimming and J lost 2 bases, with 7 bases between them. Germline CDR1 reads MNHNY; CDR2 reads SVGAGI (reference sequence). The DNA for the CDR3 is TGTGCCAGCAGTGTTGAGACCTACGAGCAGTACTTC. Amino acid sequence: CASSVETYEQYF.

The gene calls are TRBV6-1 and TRBJ1-5, with D unclear. The CDR3 spans 15 residues. V was trimmed by 8 bases and J by 0 bases, leaving 14 bases between them. Germline CDR1 MNHNS, CDR2 SASEGT. Here the CDR3 DNA reads TGTGCCAGCCAGGCGGGAAGCCATAGCAATCAGCCCCAGCATTTT. This translates into CASQAGSHSNQPQHF.